The rows below give T cell receptor beta chains drawn from one sample of a study of lung T cells in sarcoidosis with Löfgren's syndrome. One entry per CDR3 protein, called by TCRdb with MiXCR from the reads. The repertoire holds about 19,000 distinct CDR3 sequences, with 21% as singletons. Sequenced material: CD4+ T cells from bronchoalveolar lavage. The source of these receptors is a human donor with sarcoidosis (Löfgren's syndrome or another form), or a control subject (not recorded which). The CDR3 runs from the conserved cysteine through the conserved F or W. The order of the fields is J gene, D gene, V gene, clone size, CDR3 DNA, CDR3 protein. The D gene is left open where the match is weak. Only some rows state a clone size, as once, few, many or a class for expanded clones.

>TRBJ2-3|TRBD2|TRBV19|NA
TGTGCCAGTAGTACCCAGGGACTAGCGGGAGGACCCACAGATACGCGGTATTTT
CASSTQGLAGGPTDTRYF
>TRBJ2-7|TRBD2|TRBV7-2|NA
TGTGCCAGCAGTTTGGGACTCATAGCGGGAGCCTACGAACAGTACTTC
CASSLGLIAGAYEQYF
>TRBJ2-5|TRBD1|TRBV5-1|few
TGCGCCAGCAGCTTGGCCACAGGGGCTACCCAAGAGACCCAGTACTTC
CASSLATGATQETQYF
>TRBJ1-5|NA|TRBV2|many
TGTGCCAGCGCTAGGGAAAGCAATCAGCCCCAGCATTTT
CASARESNQPQHF
>TRBJ2-1|NA|TRBV18|NA
TGTGCCAGCTCACCACCGTTCCGGGGATACAATGAGCAGTTCTTC
CASSPPFRGYNEQFF
>TRBJ1-2|NA|TRBV2|many
TGTGCCAGCAGTGTCGGCGCACAGGGCAGCTATGGCTACACCTTC
CASSVGAQGSYGYTF
>TRBJ2-1|TRBD1|TRBV11-2|few
TGTGCCAGCAGCTCCCAGGGGGCAGGTGAGCAGTTCTTC
CASSSQGAGEQFF
>TRBJ2-1|NA|TRBV5-1|many
TGCGCCAGCAGCTTTTTTAGCTTAATCCCCTACAATGAGCAGTTCTTC
CASSFFSLIPYNEQFF
>TRBJ2-7|NA|TRBV20-1|medium-sized
TGCAGTGCTAGGGGGAGCTTCAACGAGCAGTACTTC
CSARGSFNEQYF
>TRBJ2-3|NA|TRBV25-1|medium-sized
TGTGCCAGCAGTGACTCGCGGGAAGGCACAGATACGCAGTATTTT
CASSDSREGTDTQYF
>TRBJ2-5|NA|TRBV27|many
TGTGCCAGCAGTTCGAAAGGGTACCAAGAGACCCAGTACTTC
CASSSKGYQETQYF
>TRBJ2-5|NA|TRBV3-1|few
TGTGCCAGCAGCCGAGATTTGGTGGGGACGGGTCCTGACTTC
CASSRDLVGTGPDF
>TRBJ1-5|NA|TRBV19|few
TGTGCCAGTAGTATAGGAGATCAGCCCCAGCATTTT
CASSIGDQPQHF
>TRBJ1-6|NA|TRBV7-2|many
TGTGCCAGCAGCTTAGGCAGGCGGAGGGTCAGTTCACCCCTCCACTTT
CASSLGRRRVSSPLHF
>TRBJ2-3|NA|TRBV2|medium-sized
TGTGCCAGCAGTGAGCCTCCAGATACGCAGTATTTT
CASSEPPDTQYF
>TRBJ2-6|TRBD1|TRBV11-3|few
TGTGCCAGCAGCCCCGGACAGGGGGCAGGTGGGGCCAACGTCCTGACTTTC
CASSPGQGAGGANVLTF
>TRBJ2-1|TRBD2|TRBV6-1|medium-sized
TGTGCCACCGGGGGATCCCACCGGGGGGGCAATGAGCAGTTCTTC
CATGGSHRGGNEQFF
>TRBJ2-3|NA|TRBV27|medium-sized
TGTGCCAGCAGTCCTCTTAGCCCACCGAGGGAAGATACGCAGTATTTT
CASSPLSPPREDTQYF
>TRBJ1-2|NA|TRBV20-1|medium-sized
TGCAGTGCTAGAGTGATTGCGGGTGGCTACACCTTC
CSARVIAGGYTF
>TRBJ2-3|TRBD1|TRBV18|few
TGTGCCAGCTCACTTACAGGGGGAGTTCGCGCAGATACGCAGTATTTT
CASSLTGGVRADTQYF
>TRBJ2-5|TRBD2|TRBV2|NA
TGTGCCAGCAGAGGACTAGCGGGAGTCTTGGAGGCCCAGTACTTC
CASRGLAGVLEAQYF
>TRBJ1-1|NA|TRBV19|many
TGTGCCAGTAGTGACCAGCAGAACACTGAAGCTTTCTTT
CASSDQQNTEAFF
>TRBJ2-7|TRBD2|TRBV4-1|NA
TGCGCCAGCAGCCAAGATCAGCGGGAGGGTGGCCACGAGCAGTACTTC
CASSQDQREGGHEQYF
>TRBJ2-5|TRBD1|TRBV18|many
TGTGCCAGCTCAAGGTCCACAGGGGGGCAAGAGACCCAGTACTTC
CASSRSTGGQETQYF
>TRBJ2-5|NA|TRBV5-4|NA
TGTGCCGTTCAGGAGGGGCGACAAGAGACCCAGTACTTC
CAVQEGRQETQYF
>TRBJ1-1|NA|TRBV10-3|NA
TGTGCCATAGGTTCTAACACTGAAGCTTTCTTT
CAIGSNTEAFF
>TRBJ1-3|NA|TRBV6-6|few
TGTGCCAGCAGTTACTCGGGGCTCTCTGGAAACACCACATATTTT
CASSYSGLSGNTTYF
>TRBJ2-7|TRBD1|TRBV6-1|many
TGTGCCAGCACCTCACAGGGGGTGGTCTACGAGCAGTACTTC
CASTSQGVVYEQYF
>TRBJ1-2|NA|TRBV3-1|many
TGTGCCAGCAGCCAGCAGGGCGCCTATGGCTACACCTTC
CASSQQGAYGYTF
>TRBJ2-7|TRBD1|TRBV28|few
TGTGCCAGCAGTTTAACCGGGACAGGCCTCTCCTACGAGCAGTACTTC
CASSLTGTGLSYEQYF
>TRBJ1-1|NA|TRBV5-5|few
TGTGCCAGCAGCTTGGCACAGATGAACACTGAAGCTTTCTTT
CASSLAQMNTEAFF
>TRBJ1-1|NA|TRBV20-1|many
TGCAGTGCGCCGGGACCCCTTGGGACTGAAGCTTTCTTT
CSAPGPLGTEAFF
>TRBJ2-3|NA|TRBV5-1|many
TGCGCCAGCACCCCAGAGTCGGGCACCACAGATACGCAGTATTTT
CASTPESGTTDTQYF
>TRBJ1-1|NA|TRBV5-1|NA
TGCGCCAGCAGCTTGGACCCGAACACTGAAGCTTTCTTT
CASSLDPNTEAFF
>TRBJ2-3|NA|TRBV5-1|NA
TGCGCCAGCAGCTTCATAGCGCCGGATCACTCATCTACGCAGTGTTTT
CASSFIAPDHSSTQCF
>TRBJ1-1|NA|TRBV29-1|few
TGCAGCGTTGAGGGTAAGGTGAACACTGAAGCTTTCTTT
CSVEGKVNTEAFF
>TRBJ2-1|TRBD1|TRBV20-1|many
TGCAGTGCTAGAGATCAGAGGACAGGTTCCTACAATGAGCAGTTCTTC
CSARDQRTGSYNEQFF
>TRBJ2-4|NA|TRBV7-2|many
TGTGCCAGCAGCTTAACTGGAAACATTCAGTACTTC
CASSLTGNIQYF
>TRBJ2-4|NA|TRBV28|medium-sized
TGTGCCAGCAGTTTAGCTTCGGGGGCCATTCAGTACTTC
CASSLASGAIQYF
>TRBJ2-5|TRBD1|TRBV10-3|few
TGTGCCATCAGCCGGACAGGAAATCTCCCCGAGACCCAGTACTTC
CAISRTGNLPETQYF
>TRBJ1-3|NA|TRBV20-1|many
TGCAGTGCTAGTGAGGGGGGCTCTGGAAACACCATATATTTT
CSASEGGSGNTIYF
>TRBJ2-1|TRBD1|TRBV12-3/TRBV12-4|few
TGTGCCAGCAGTTCCGGGACAGGGAGTAGGGATGAGCAGTTCTTC
CASSSGTGSRDEQFF
>TRBJ2-1|TRBD2|TRBV24-1|many
TGTGCCACCAAGACTAGCGGGAGAGCGGACGAGCAGTTCTTC
CATKTSGRADEQFF
>TRBJ1-5|NA|TRBV19|many
TGTGCCAGTAGCGGCTCCTCCAGGGGTCAGCCCCAGCATTTT
CASSGSSRGQPQHF
>TRBJ1-2|NA|TRBV7-9|many
TGTGCCACCCTGGACACGGGACGGGTCTATGGCTACACCTTC
CATLDTGRVYGYTF
>TRBJ1-5|NA|TRBV4-3|many
TGCGCCAGCAGCCAAAAGAGGGATGGTCAGCCCCAGCATTTT
CASSQKRDGQPQHF
>TRBJ1-1|NA|TRBV27|medium-sized
TGTGCCAGCAGTTTAAAACAGAACACTGAAGCTTTCTTT
CASSLKQNTEAFF
>TRBJ1-1|TRBD1|TRBV4-3|many
TGCGCCAGCAGCCAAGACAAATCTGGGACAGCTCGCGCTTTCTTT
CASSQDKSGTARAFF
>TRBJ2-1|NA|TRBV5-6|NA
TGTGCCAGCAGCCCCCCTAGCCTGGAACGCAATGAGCAGTTCTTC
CASSPPSLERNEQFF
>TRBJ2-5|NA|TRBV28|few
TGTGCCAGCAGTTTATGGTCCATAACAGCCCAAGAGACCCAGTACTTC
CASSLWSITAQETQYF